This TCR beta chain was recovered during a study of T cell changes during pregnancy in multiple sclerosis. CDR3 size: 15 residues. The assay was immunoSEQ multiplex PCR, and TCRdb's table has in-frame clones only and misses some. The table lists 30,000 to 45,000 clones, about 90% of them singletons. The sample here was CD4+ T cells from peripheral blood mononuclear cells, taken after pregnancy. This TCR was sampled from a female donor in good health, enrolled as a control in a pregnancy study. The chain carries TRBV21-1 and TRBJ2-5; the table calls TRBD2, which could not be checked here. TRBV21-1 is noted as a pseudogene. The CDR3 loop is CASSKVPRERETQYF. As DNA, the CDR3 is TGTGCCAGCAGCAAGGTCCCCCGGGAGAGAGAGACCCAGTACTTC.